This T cell receptor beta chain was profiled in a study of regulatory T cells. Whole-study findings and limits: Regulatory T cells showed the strongest V-J pair restriction and V/J gene skewing among patient repertoires.

Amplification used 52 TRBV primers and 13 TRBJ primers. Some clones are missing from TCRdb's copy, which holds only in-frame ones; the method was immunoSEQ multiplex PCR. The repertoire holds some 10,000 clones, 84% seen once, with roughly a tenth in the top ten. Deletions cut 1 base from V and 1 base from J, with 5 bases between. Germline CDR1 and CDR2: SGHRS and YFSETQ. The CDR3 extends over 13 amino acids. Remarks on this clone: Its cognate antigen is unknown.

The sequence was obtained from a person between 18 and 35 years old with CD3G deficiency. The specimen was CD8+ T cells sorted from blood. V and J are TRBV5-1 and TRBJ1-1; unclear D gene. The CDR3 nucleotides are TGCGCCAGCAGCTTGCGGGGGAACACTGAAGCTTTCTTT. It yields the protein CASSLRGNTEAFF.